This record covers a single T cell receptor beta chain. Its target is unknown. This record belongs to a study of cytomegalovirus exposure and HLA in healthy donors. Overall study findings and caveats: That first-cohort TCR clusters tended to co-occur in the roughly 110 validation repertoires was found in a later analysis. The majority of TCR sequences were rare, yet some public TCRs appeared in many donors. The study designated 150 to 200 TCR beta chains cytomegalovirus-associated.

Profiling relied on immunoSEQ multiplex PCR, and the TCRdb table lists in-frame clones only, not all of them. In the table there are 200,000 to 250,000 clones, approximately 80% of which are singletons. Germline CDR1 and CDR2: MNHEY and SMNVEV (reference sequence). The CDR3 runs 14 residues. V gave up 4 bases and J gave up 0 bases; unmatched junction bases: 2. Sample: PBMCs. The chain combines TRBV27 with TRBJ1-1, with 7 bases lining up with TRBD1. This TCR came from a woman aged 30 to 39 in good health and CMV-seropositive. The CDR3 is CASSSGQLNTEAFF. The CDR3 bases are TGTGCCAGCAGTTCGGGACAGCTGAACACTGAAGCTTTCTTT.